This record looks at one T cell receptor beta chain sequence and its context. Its antigen remains unidentified. The source of the sample is a study of blood T cells in healthy people across ages. Study conclusions and caveats: No conclusive comparison of naive versus antigen-experienced cells was possible with unsorted PBMCs.

The CDR3 has 13 amino acids. V was pared by 7 bases and J by 7 bases, with 13 bases between. Germline assignment: CDR1 SEHNR and CDR2 FQNEAQ (reference sequence). Primed by a sample-barcoded 5' primer and a J-beta primer mix, a second PCR proceeded for 7 to 11 cycles. MiXCR, applied by TCRdb to the 5' RACE reads, yields one record per CDR3 protein. The table records just over 800,000 distinct CDR3 sequences, under 80% of them present only once. The sample consisted of blood. This clonotype originated in a young man in good health. The chain employs TRBV7-9 and TRBJ1-4; a weak D match, TRBD1 (6 bases). CDR3 in DNA: TGTGCCAGCAAGAGGGGGTCTAGTGAAAAACTGTTTTTT. It translates to CASKRGSSEKLFF. Full variable domain (missing parts from reference TRBV7-9 and TRBJ1-4): DTGVSQNPRHKITKRGQNVTFRCDPISEHNRLYWYRQTLGQGPEFLTYFQNEAQLEKSRLLSDRFSAERPKGSFSTLEIQRTEQGDSAMYLCASKRGSSEKLFFGSGTQLSVL.